This TCR beta chain was obtained from a study of CD8 T cells in ankylosing spondylitis. This clonotype came up many times. Its target is not known. The CDR3 sequence is 15 residues long. Germline CDR1 is MDHEN and CDR2 is SYDVKM. The V gene lost 7 bases and the J gene lost 9 bases, with 19 bases spanning the gap. General study results and limits: Matched ankylosing spondylitis synovial fluid reportedly contained a significantly enriched population of disease-linked clones.

TCRdb itself ran the 5' RACE reads through MiXCR, one entry per CDR3 protein. The sample holds hundreds of thousands of distinct CDR3 sequences, about 10% seen once. The chain joins TRBV28 to TRBJ1-6, with a tentative D call TRBD1 (5 bases). The sequenced sample was blood, either unsorted or a sorted T cell fraction (not recorded which). This TCR was sampled from a male donor with ankylosing spondylitis or in good health (not recorded which). For the CDR3, the DNA is TGTGCCAGCACCGACAGCTTAGGTTCGGTTTCACCCCTCCACTTT. As protein: CASTDSLGSVSPLHF.